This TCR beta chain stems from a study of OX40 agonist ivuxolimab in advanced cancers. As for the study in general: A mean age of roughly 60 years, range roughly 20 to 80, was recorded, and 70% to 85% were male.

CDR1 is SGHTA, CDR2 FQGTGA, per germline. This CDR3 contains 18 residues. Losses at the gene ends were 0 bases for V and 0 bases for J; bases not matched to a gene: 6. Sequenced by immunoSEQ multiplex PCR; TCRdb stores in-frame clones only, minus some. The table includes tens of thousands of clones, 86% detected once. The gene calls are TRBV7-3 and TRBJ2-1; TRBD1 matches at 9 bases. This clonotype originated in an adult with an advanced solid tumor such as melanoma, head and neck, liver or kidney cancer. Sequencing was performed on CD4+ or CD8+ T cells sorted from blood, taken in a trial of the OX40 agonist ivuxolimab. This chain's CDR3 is CASSLTRDRANSYNEQFF. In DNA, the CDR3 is TGTGCCAGCAGCTTAACCCGGGACAGGGCGAACTCCTACAATGAGCAGTTCTTC.